One sample yielded the 13 T cell receptor beta chains listed below, sequenced in a study of T cell changes during pregnancy in multiple sclerosis. The method was immunoSEQ multiplex PCR; TCRdb's version includes in-frame clones alone and lacks a portion of them. The sample has about 100,000 clones; approximately 95% are singletons. Material: peripheral blood, obtained after pregnancy. The receptor source for this set is a female donor with multiple sclerosis, enrolled in a pregnancy study.

The chain recombines TRBV7-9 with TRBJ2-1, with D unresolved. Germline values: CDR1 SEHNR, CDR2 FQNEAQ (reference sequence). The CDR3 loop spans 15 amino acids. Trimming removed 3 bases from V and 4 bases from J, with 13 bases in between. The DNA of the CDR3 is TGTGCCAGCAGCTTCGATCATGCTAATTACAATGAGCAGTTCTTC. It specifies CASSFDHANYNEQFF.

This clone was seen more than once but under ten times. The chain has TRBV7-8 and TRBJ2-1, with TRBD2 matching 9 bases. The trim removed 5 bases at V and 0 bases at J, leaving 2 bases unmatched. Germline CDR1 reads SGHVS; CDR2 reads FQNEAQ. This CDR3 contains 15 residues. As DNA, the CDR3 is TGTGCCAGCAGCGTTAGCGGGAGCTCCTACAATGAGCAGTTCTTC. Protein product: CASSVSGSSYNEQFF.

The rearrangement links TRBV28 to TRBJ2-7; tentatively, D is TRBD1 (6 bases). CDR3 length: 14 residues. Between the trimmed V and J ends, which lost 5 bases and 6 bases, there was a span of 17 bases. Germline lookup yields CDR1 MDHEN and CDR2 SYDVKM. DNA of the CDR3: TGTGCCAGCAGTGCCGGGACATCGGCGTCCGAGCAGTACTTC. Translating it yields CASSAGTSASEQYF.

The chain uses TRBV4-1 and TRBJ2-1, with TRBD2 matching over 7 bases. After removal of 0 bases from V and 6 bases from J, the junction contained 5 bases not matched to a gene. The CDR3 runs 15 residues. Germline CDR1 reads MGHRA; CDR2 reads YSYEKL. CDR3 nucleotide sequence: TGCGCCAGCAGCCAAGATTCCGGGACTATCAATGAGCAGTTCTTC. Amino acid sequence: CASSQDSGTINEQFF.

The rearrangement joins TRBV10-2 to TRBJ2-7; D may be TRBD2 (6 bases). The V end was cut by 4 bases, the J end by 3 bases, with 13 bases between. Per the germline V gene, CDR1 is WSHSY and CDR2 is SAAADI. The CDR3 is 14 amino acids. CDR3 residues: CASSVGGGLYEQYF. CDR3 in DNA: TGCGCCAGCAGTGTGGGAGGAGGGCTCTACGAGCAGTACTTC.

This clone was counted between two and nine times. The chain combines TRBV28 with TRBJ1-1, with 8 nucleotides matching TRBD1. The V and J ends lost 7 bases and 1 base, in that order; junction bases with no gene match: 5. The CDR3 totals 14 residues. Germline CDR1 and CDR2: MDHEN and SYDVKM. DNA for the CDR3: TGTGCCAGCAAGCCACAGGGGGAGAACACTGAAGCTTTCTTT. Translation: CASKPQGENTEAFF.

The chain joins TRBV10-3 to TRBJ1-2; D is undetermined. CDR1 is ENHRY, CDR2 SYGVKD, per germline. CDR3 length equals 13 residues. Deletions cut 2 bases from V and 4 bases from J, with 8 bases between. The CDR3 region is CAISEPVGYGYTF. CDR3 nucleotides: TGTGCCATCAGTGAGCCGGTTGGCTATGGCTACACCTTC.

This chain uses TRBV5-1 with TRBJ2-2; 9 bases fit TRBD1. Trimming cost V 3 bases and J 5 bases; bases outside gene matches: 8. The V gene's germline CDR1 is SGHRS and CDR2 YFSETQ. The CDR3 contains 16 residues. In DNA form, the CDR3 reads TGCGCCAGCAGCTCAACAGGGGGCGCTATAACCGGGGAGCTGTTTTTT. This encodes CASSSTGGAITGELFF. Drawing the rest from reference TRBV5-1 and TRBJ2-2, the complete variable domain is KAGVTQTPRYLIKTRGQQVTLSCSPISGHRSVSWYQQTPGQGLQFLFEYFSETQRNKGNFPGRFSGRQFSNSRSEMNVSTLELGDSALYLCASSSTGGAITGELFFGEGSRLTVL.

The chain is built from TRBV15 and TRBJ2-4; D remains ambiguous. The CDR3 runs 15 residues. Germline CDR1 reads LNHNV; CDR2 reads YYDKDF (reference sequence). V was pared by 3 bases and J by 3 bases, with 12 bases between. CDR3 loop: CATSSTFRDKNIQYF. In DNA, the CDR3 is TGTGCCACCAGCAGCACCTTCCGCGACAAAAACATTCAGTACTTC.

The chain links TRBV27 to TRBJ2-2; maybe TRBD1 (5 bases). Germline CDR1 and CDR2: MNHEY and SMNVEV (reference sequence). CDR3 length: 18 residues. The V end lost 0 bases, the J end lost 5 bases, and 19 bases lay between the germline ends. The CDR3 DNA is TGTGCCAGCAGTTTATCACAGGCCGCCGCATTGGCGACCGGGGAGCTGTTTTTT. Translating it yields CASSLSQAAALATGELFF.

The chain carries TRBV6-6 and TRBJ2-7; the D gene is possibly TRBD1 (5 bases). The germline CDR1 and CDR2 sequences are MNHNY and SVGAGI (reference sequence). This CDR3 spans 13 amino acids. Trimming took 8 bases from V and 2 from J, leaving 13 bases between them. The CDR3 is CASRRGPTYEQYF. CDR3 bases: TGTGCCAGCCGTAGGGGTCCCACCTACGAGCAGTACTTC.

This chain uses TRBV5-1 with TRBJ1-3, with D possibly TRBD1 on 5 matching bases. The CDR3 runs 16 residues. Trimming took off 4 bases at V and 0 bases at J, with 14 bases between the two ends. Germline-derived CDR1 and CDR2 are SGHRS and YFSETQ. CDR3 nucleotide sequence: TGCGCCAGCAGCCTGACGACAGCGAGCTCTGGAAACACCATATATTTT. It codes for CASSLTTASSGNTIYF.

The chain is built from TRBV27 and TRBJ1-2; 7 bases line up with TRBD1. The CDR3 has 15 residues. The V gene end was trimmed by 5 bases and the J gene end by 4 bases; junction bases not matched to a gene: 10. CDR1 is MNHEY and CDR2 is SMNVEV in the germline V gene (reference sequence). Here the CDR3 reads CASSQRDSERYGYTF. CDR3 bases: TGTGCCAGCAGTCAAAGGGACAGTGAACGCTATGGCTACACCTTC.